This is a list of T cell receptor beta chains from one sample in a study of blood T cell repertoires in COVID-19. This table comes from immunoSEQ multiplex PCR, and its TCRdb copy is limited to in-frame clones, with some not included. The sample comprises approximately 380,000 clones, around 85% of which are singletons, and 3.5% to 4% rests with the top ten. The sample was peripheral blood. The source of these receptors is a young woman with acute or convalescent COVID-19. Each CDR3 is given with its conserved first and last residue. The D gene is left open where the match is weak. Expanded clones get a size class; other rows say once, few or many, or leave the size out.

v_call,d_call,j_call,clone_size,cdr3_nt,cdr3_aa
TRBV24-1,.,TRBJ2-7,.,TGTGCCACCAGTTACCACAGGCCCCGCTCCTACGAGCAGTACTTC,CATSYHRPRSYEQYF
TRBV15,TRBD1,TRBJ1-6,.,TGTGCCACCAGCCGGGGGGACAGGAGAAATTCACCCCTCCACTTT,CATSRGDRRNSPLHF
TRBV11-2,.,TRBJ2-3,.,TGTGCCAGCAGCTTATTTGGAGGCACAGATACGCAGTATTTT,CASSLFGGTDTQYF
TRBV19,TRBD1,TRBJ2-4,once,TGTGCCAGTAGTATCCGGGTTGGGACAGGGGTAGACATTCAGTACTTC,CASSIRVGTGVDIQYF
TRBV6-5,.,TRBJ1-5,.,TGTGCCAGCAGACTTGACAGGAATGGGCAGCCCCAGCATTTT,CASRLDRNGQPQHF
TRBV27,TRBD2,TRBJ2-1,.,TGTGCCAGCAGTCCTGTGGGGGGGAAGTACAATGAGCAGTTCTTC,CASSPVGGKYNEQFF
TRBV3-1/TRBV3-2,TRBD1,TRBJ2-7,.,TGTGCCAGCAGCTGGGGGACAGGGTCCTCCTACGAGCAGTACTTC,CASSWGTGSSYEQYF
TRBV3-1/TRBV3-2,.,TRBJ2-1,.,TGTGCCAGCAGCCAAGCCCCTAGCGAGACGACCTACAATGAGCAGTTCTTC,CASSQAPSETTYNEQFF
TRBV29-1,TRBD1,TRBJ1-5,.,TGCAGCGTTTCCGACAGGGGGCTAGATCAGCCCCAGCATTTT,CSVSDRGLDQPQHF
TRBV18,.,TRBJ1-2,.,TGTGCCAGCTCACCACTCCTTGGGTCCCGAGGGGGCTACACCTTC,CASSPLLGSRGGYTF
TRBV7-9,TRBD1,TRBJ1-1,.,TGTGCCAGCGTAACACAGGGGGGCACTGAAGCTTTCTTT,CASVTQGGTEAFF
TRBV27,.,TRBJ1-1,.,TGTGCCAGCAGCCCTCCGTCTGGGCCAAACACTGAAGCTTTCTTT,CASSPPSGPNTEAFF
TRBV7-9,.,TRBJ1-2,.,TGTGCCAGCAGCTTAGCTCAGGTTAACTATGGCTACACCTTC,CASSLAQVNYGYTF
TRBV5-1,TRBD2,TRBJ2-1,.,TGCGCCAGCAGCTTGCGTCTAGCGGGGGCCGATTCCTACAATGAGCAGTTCTTC,CASSLRLAGADSYNEQFF
TRBV18,.,TRBJ1-1,.,TGTGCCAGCTCACCTAATACCTTGGACTCACACACTGAAGCTTTCTTT,CASSPNTLDSHTEAFF
TRBV29-1,TRBD1,TRBJ2-5,.,TGCAGCGTTTCCACCACAGGGGAAGTAGAGACCCAGTACTTC,CSVSTTGEVETQYF
TRBV2,.,TRBJ1-1,.,TGTGCCAGCAGTGAACAGGGTAGTCTAGTTCTCACTGAAGCTTTCTTT,CASSEQGSLVLTEAFF
TRBV18,TRBD1,TRBJ2-5,.,TGTGCCAGCTCAACAAACTCACAGGGGATGGGAGAGACCCAGTACTTC,CASSTNSQGMGETQYF
TRBV6-6,TRBD2,TRBJ2-2,.,TGTGCCAGCAGTCGACTAGCGGGTTTCGCGAACACCGGGGAGCTGTTTTTT,CASSRLAGFANTGELFF
TRBV28,.,TRBJ2-7,.,TGTGCCAGCCTGACAGTTCTATCCTACGAGCAGTACTTC,CASLTVLSYEQYF
TRBV4-1,.,TRBJ1-3,.,TGCGCCAGCAGCCATGAGGATGGCTCTGGAAACACCATATATTTT,CASSHEDGSGNTIYF
TRBV2,TRBD2,TRBJ2-3,once,TGTGCCAGTCGTAGCGGGAGCCCCCCAGATACGCAGTATTTT,CASRSGSPPDTQYF
TRBV19,.,TRBJ2-2,.,TGTGCCAGTAGTAGGGCAGTGAATAGAGGGGAGCTGTTTTTT,CASSRAVNRGELFF
TRBV19,TRBD1,TRBJ2-1,.,TGTGCCAGTAGTATAGTACGACAGGGTAACGATGAGCAGTTCTTC,CASSIVRQGNDEQFF
TRBV7-9,.,TRBJ2-6,few,TGTGCCAGCAGCCCCACACACGAAGCTGGGGCCAACGTCCTGACTTTC,CASSPTHEAGANVLTF
TRBV5-1,TRBD1,TRBJ2-1,.,TGCGCCAGCAGCTTCACAGGGGGAGCAAATGAGCAGTTCTTC,CASSFTGGANEQFF
TRBV7-3,.,TRBJ1-2,.,TGTGCCAGCAGCGGGCGTGGCTACACCTTC,CASSGRGYTF
TRBV27,TRBD2,TRBJ2-3,.,TGTGCCAGCAGTTACCAAACTAGCGGCTGGGGGACAGATACGCAGTATTTT,CASSYQTSGWGTDTQYF
TRBV10-1,TRBD2,TRBJ2-5,.,TGCGCCAGCAGTAAAGGACTAGCGGGAGAGACCCAGTACTTC,CASSKGLAGETQYF
TRBV29-1,TRBD1,TRBJ1-1,once,TGCAGCGTTGTGAGGGGGGGACAGGGTAACACTGAAGCTTTCTTT,CSVVRGGQGNTEAFF
TRBV12-3/TRBV12-4,.,TRBJ1-2,few,TGTGCCAGCAGTACAGCTGGCTACACCTTC,CASSTAGYTF